The 9 T cell receptor beta chains given below trace back to one sample, sequenced in a study of CD8 T cells in ankylosing spondylitis. Using its own MiXCR run on the 5' RACE reads, TCRdb lists one record per CDR3 protein. This table has fewer than 200,000 distinct CDR3 sequences, about 20% appearing once. The specimen was blood, either unsorted or a sorted T cell fraction (not recorded which). The receptors originated from a male donor under 30 with ankylosing spondylitis or in good health (not recorded which).

The sample holds many counts of this clonotype. The chain couples TRBV7-2 to TRBJ2-7; TRBD2 matches at 7 bases. This CDR3 comprises 14 residues. Trimming cost V 3 bases and J 4 bases; bases outside gene matches: 6. Germline lookup yields CDR1 SGHTA and CDR2 FQGNSA. CDR3 DNA sequence: TGTGCCAGCAGCTTTGGAACTAGCGCGTACGAGCAGTACTTC. Translation: CASSFGTSAYEQYF.

The V call is TRBV5-6, the J call TRBJ2-1; D unresolved. This CDR3 is 12 amino acids long. V lost 2 bases and J lost 4, with 4 bases in between. The germline CDR1 and CDR2 sequences are SGHDT and YYEEEE. The CDR3 spells CASSFVYNEQFF. The CDR3 nucleotides read TGTGCCAGCAGCTTTGTGTACAATGAGCAGTTCTTC.

This clonotype was recorded many times. The chain has TRBV27 and TRBJ2-2; perhaps TRBD2 as D (5 bases). The CDR3 totals 15 residues. V was shortened by 7 bases and J by 6 bases, with 18 bases between the two germline ends. CDR1 is MNHEY and CDR2 is SMNVEV in the germline V gene (reference sequence). CDR3 coding DNA: TGTGCCAGCACGGGTGGAGGAAGGGATGCCGGGGAGCTGTTTTTT. Its protein product is CASTGGGRDAGELFF.

CDR3 bases: TGTGCCAGCAGCGAGAAAGACAGGGACTGGGGTGAGACCCAGTACTTC. It yields the protein CASSEKDRDWGETQYF. The V call is TRBV11-3, the J call TRBJ2-5; D is perhaps TRBD1 (7 bases). Germline CDR1 and CDR2: SGHNT and YENEEA. There are 16 residues in the CDR3. V lost 5 bases, J lost 5 bases, and 21 bases lay in between.

This clonotype occurred many times. The V and J genes are TRBV20-1 and TRBJ2-7; D is perhaps TRBD1 (6 bases). V was shortened by 0 bases and J by 3 bases, with 9 bases between the two germline ends. In germline, CDR1 is DFQATT, CDR2 SNEGSKA (reference sequence). The CDR3 covers 13 residues. CDR3 in amino acids: CSARDVQGYEQYF. In DNA form, the CDR3 reads TGCAGTGCTAGAGATGTACAGGGCTACGAGCAGTACTTC.

Ten or more counts support this clonotype. V gene TRBV27 combines with J gene TRBJ2-1, with D perhaps matching TRBD1 or TRBD2 (6 bases each). The V end was cut by 6 bases, the J end by 6 bases, with 15 bases between. The CDR3 runs to 14 residues. Germline lookup yields CDR1 MNHEY and CDR2 SMNVEV (reference sequence). CDR3 coding DNA: TGTGCCAGCAGCCGGGGGCGATCAGGCAATGAGCAGTTCTTC. Amino acid sequence: CASSRGRSGNEQFF.

Many counts were recorded for this clonotype. This chain joins TRBV7-9 and TRBJ2-2, with 8 bases that match TRBD2. Germline CDR1 reads SEHNR; CDR2 reads FQNEAQ (reference sequence). CDR3 size: 15 residues. V shed 5 bases, J shed 5 bases, and the junction held 7 bases outside the gene matches. CDR3 loop: CASSPALAGTGELFF. In DNA, the CDR3 is TGTGCCAGCAGCCCGGCGTTAGCGGGAACCGGGGAGCTGTTTTTT.

This clonotype has ten or more counts. V gene TRBV28 combines with J gene TRBJ2-1; a weak D match, TRBD2 (5 bases). In germline, CDR1 is MDHEN, CDR2 SYDVKM. V lost 8 bases and J 9 bases, leaving 23 bases between the germline ends. CDR3 length: 15 residues. The CDR3 loop reads CASWVRGGKMREQFF. CDR3 nucleotide sequence: TGTGCCAGCTGGGTAAGAGGAGGTAAGATGCGTGAGCAGTTCTTC.

Many counts were recorded for this clonotype. The CDR3 DNA reads as TGCAGTGCTAGAGATGGCGGTGGCGCCTACGAGCAGTACTTC. This sequence encodes CSARDGGGAYEQYF. This rearrangement joins TRBV20-1 to TRBJ2-7; D ambiguous. Germline-derived CDR1 and CDR2 are DFQATT and SNEGSKA (reference sequence). This CDR3 contains 14 residues. Trimming took off 0 bases at V and 2 bases at J, with 11 bases between the two ends.